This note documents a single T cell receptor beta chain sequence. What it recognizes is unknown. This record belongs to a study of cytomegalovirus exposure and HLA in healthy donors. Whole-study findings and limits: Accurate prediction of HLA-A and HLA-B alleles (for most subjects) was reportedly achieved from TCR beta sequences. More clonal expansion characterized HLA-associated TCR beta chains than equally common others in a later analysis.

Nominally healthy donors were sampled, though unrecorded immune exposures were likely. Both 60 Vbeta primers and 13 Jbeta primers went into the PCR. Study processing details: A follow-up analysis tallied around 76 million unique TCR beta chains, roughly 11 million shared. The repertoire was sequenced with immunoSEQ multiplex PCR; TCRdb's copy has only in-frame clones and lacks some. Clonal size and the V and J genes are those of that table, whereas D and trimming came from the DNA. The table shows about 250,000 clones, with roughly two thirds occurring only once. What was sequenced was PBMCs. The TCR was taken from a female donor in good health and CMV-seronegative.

CDR3 DNA sequence: TGTGCCAGCGCGGATTCAGGGGGCATTGGAAACACCATATATTTT. Its protein is CASADSGGIGNTIYF. The chain recombines TRBV5-6 with TRBJ1-3; the match to TRBD1 covers 8 bases. Per germline, CDR1 SGHDT and CDR2 YYEEEE. Trimming removed 7 bases from V and 3 bases from J; junction bases left unmatched: 9. This CDR3 is built from 15 residues. Based on the CDR3 plus reference TRBV5-6 and TRBJ1-3, the full variable domain is DAGVTQSPTHLIKTRGQQVTLRCSPKSGHDTVSWYQQALGQGPQFIFQYYEEEERQRGNFPDRFSGHQFPNYSSELNVNALLLGDSALYLCASADSGGIGNTIYFGEGSWLTVV.